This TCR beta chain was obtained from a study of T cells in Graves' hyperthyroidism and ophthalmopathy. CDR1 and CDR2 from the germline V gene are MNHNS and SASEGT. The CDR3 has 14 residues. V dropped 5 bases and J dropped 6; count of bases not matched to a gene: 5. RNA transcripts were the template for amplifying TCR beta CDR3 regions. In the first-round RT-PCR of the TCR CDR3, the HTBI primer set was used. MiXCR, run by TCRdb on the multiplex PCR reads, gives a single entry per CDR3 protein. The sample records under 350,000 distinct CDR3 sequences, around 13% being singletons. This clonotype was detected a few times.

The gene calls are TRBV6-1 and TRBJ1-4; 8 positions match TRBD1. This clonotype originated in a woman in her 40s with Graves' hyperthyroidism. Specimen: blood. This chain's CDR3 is CASSSGGEYEKLFF. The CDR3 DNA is TGTGCCAGCAGTTCAGGGGGCGAGTATGAAAAACTGTTTTTT.